A selection of T cell receptor beta chains follows, all from one sample in a study of regulatory T cells in long-lasting Graves disease. TCRdb re-called the multiplex PCR reads through MiXCR, storing one row per CDR3 protein. The table includes 400,000 to 600,000 distinct CDR3 sequences, around a fifth detected once. The sequences come from peripheral blood mononuclear cells (PBMCs), collected when the disease was refractory, from a patient treated with antithyroid drugs. All receptors derive from a female donor with Graves disease. CDR3s include the opening cysteine and the closing phenylalanine or tryptophan. Each record gives: D gene, clone size, J gene, V gene, CDR3 protein, CDR3 DNA. The D gene is left open where the match is weak. Clone size is stated in some rows and not others, as once, few, many or a class when expanded.

>-|many|TRBJ2-2|TRBV28
CASSPAGGGAIHGELFF
TGTGCCAGCAGTCCCGCAGGAGGGGGGGCGATCCACGGGGAGCTGTTTTTT
>TRBD1|few|TRBJ2-5|TRBV6-1
CASRTHRGPGETQYF
TGTGCCAGCAGAACGCACAGGGGTCCGGGGGAGACCCAGTACTTC
>-|-|TRBJ1-2|TRBV7-2
CASSLGYTF
TGTGCCAGCAGCTTAGGCTACACCTTC
>-|-|TRBJ2-2|TRBV10-3
CAISELDKKGTGELFF
TGTGCCATCAGTGAGCTAGACAAGAAGGGCACCGGGGAGCTGTTTTTT
>-|-|TRBJ2-2|TRBV5-1
CASSLNAGTGELFF
TGCGCCAGCAGCTTGAACGCGGGCACCGGGGAGCTGTTTTTT
>TRBD2|few|TRBJ2-3|TRBV28
CASSLSPGLAGGPEMWDTQYF
TGTGCCAGCAGTTTATCACCCGGACTAGCGGGAGGGCCAGAGATGTGGGATACGCAGTATTTT
>-|-|TRBJ2-7|TRBV11-2
CASSYLRGKFYEQYF
TGTGCCAGCAGTTACCTTCGGGGAAAATTCTACGAGCAGTACTTC
>-|few|TRBJ2-1|TRBV7-2
CASSLVGQNNEQFF
TGTGCCAGCAGCTTAGTTGGTCAGAACAATGAGCAGTTCTTC
>-|few|TRBJ2-7|TRBV30
CAWNRAGVKGEQYF
TGTGCCTGGAACAGGGCAGGGGTAAAGGGCGAGCAGTACTTC
>-|-|TRBJ2-5|TRBV6-2/TRBV6-3
CASSSGTGTFVQETQYF
TGTGCCAGCAGTTCCGGGACCGGGACATTTGTCCAAGAGACCCAGTACTTC
>-|-|TRBJ1-1|TRBV2
CASSRTGTANTEAFF
TGTGCCAGCAGCCGAACCGGGACGGCGAACACTGAAGCTTTCTTT
>-|-|TRBJ2-5|TRBV12-3/TRBV12-4
CACSSGQQETQYF
TGTGCCTGCAGTTCGGGTCAGCAAGAGACCCAGTACTTC
>-|many|TRBJ1-1|TRBV7-2
CASSYLFEDEAFF
TGTGCCAGCAGCTACCTCTTCGAGGATGAAGCTTTCTTT
>-|-|TRBJ2-1|TRBV11-2
CASSLDPLYEQFF
TGTGCCAGCAGCTTAGATCCCCTCTATGAGCAGTTCTTC
>TRBD1|few|TRBJ1-1|TRBV15
CATSRDPTGGTEAFF
TGTGCCACCAGCAGGGACCCCACAGGGGGGACTGAAGCTTTCTTT
>-|few|TRBJ2-7|TRBV5-1
CASKYDQTGREQYF
TGCGCCAGCAAATACGACCAGACGGGGAGGGAGCAGTACTTC
>-|-|TRBJ2-5|TRBV19
CASSKGRGQPPETQYF
TGTGCCAGTAGTAAAGGGAGGGGACAGCCTCCCGAGACCCAGTACTTC
>TRBD1|many|TRBJ1-6|TRBV28
CASSLPWGGAGGANSPLHF
TGTGCCAGCAGTTTACCATGGGGAGGGGCAGGGGGCGCAAATTCACCCCTCCACTTT
>-|-|TRBJ1-6|TRBV15
CATSRDWTLGRNSPLHF
TGTGCCACCAGCAGAGATTGGACCTTAGGGAGAAATTCACCCCTCCACTTT
>-|many|TRBJ2-7|TRBV28
CASSLYGMAYEQYF
TGTGCCAGCAGTTTATACGGGATGGCCTACGAGCAGTACTTC
>-|many|TRBJ1-5|TRBV6-5
CASSSIEVGGNQPQHF
TGTGCCAGCAGTTCGATCGAGGTCGGAGGCAATCAGCCCCAGCATTTT
>-|few|TRBJ1-2|TRBV9
CASSVVDYSNYGYTF
TGTGCCAGCAGCGTAGTCGACTATTCCAACTATGGCTACACCTTC
>-|many|TRBJ1-2|TRBV7-3
CASSLTNRDGYTF
TGTGCCAGCAGCTTAACGAACAGGGACGGCTACACCTTC
>-|-|TRBJ2-3|TRBV15
CATSRDMAAGTDTQYF
TGTGCCACCAGCAGAGACATGGCGGCGGGCACAGATACGCAGTATTTT
>-|few|TRBJ2-1|TRBV5-6
CASSLISLGPSEQFF
TGTGCCAGCAGCTTGATTTCACTAGGCCCCAGTGAGCAGTTCTTC
>-|few|TRBJ1-1|TRBV4-3
CASSQWTANTEAFF
TGCGCCAGCAGCCAGTGGACAGCTAACACTGAAGCTTTCTTT
>TRBD1|many|TRBJ2-7|TRBV28
CASRQGQGVGYEQYF
TGTGCCAGCAGACAGGGACAGGGGGTCGGCTACGAGCAGTACTTC
>TRBD1|many|TRBJ2-5|TRBV7-2
CASSLVSGGYQETQYF
TGTGCCAGCAGCTTAGTCTCAGGGGGTTACCAAGAGACCCAGTACTTC
>-|many|TRBJ1-5|TRBV27
CASSGGGWPQHF
TGTGCCAGCAGTGGGGGGGGTTGGCCCCAGCATTTT
>-|many|TRBJ1-2|TRBV5-1
CASSFGTPVANYGYTF
TGCGCCAGCAGCTTTGGGACACCCGTCGCTAACTATGGCTACACCTTC
>-|-|TRBJ2-5|TRBV9
CASSFLGVGPTGETQYF
TGTGCCAGCAGCTTCCTAGGGGTCGGTCCTACAGGAGAGACCCAGTACTTC
>-|-|TRBJ2-7|TRBV29-1
CSVRTDTYEQYF
TGCAGCGTCCGGACAGACACCTACGAGCAGTACTTC
>-|-|TRBJ1-6|TRBV6-4
CASSETGLGNSPLHF
TGTGCCAGCAGTGAGACAGGACTAGGGAATTCACCCCTCCACTTT
>-|-|TRBJ1-5|TRBV28
CASSLYQGYNQPQHF
TGTGCCAGCAGTTTATACCAGGGCTATAATCAGCCCCAGCATTTT
>TRBD1|many|TRBJ1-2|TRBV28
CASSLERQGALYGYTF
TGTGCCAGCAGTTTGGAAAGGCAGGGGGCTCTCTATGGCTACACCTTC
>-|few|TRBJ1-1|TRBV6-5
CASSYASYNTEAFF
TGTGCCAGCAGTTATGCTTCGTACAACACTGAAGCTTTCTTT
>TRBD1|many|TRBJ2-5|TRBV28
CASSPPGQQETQYF
TGTGCCAGCAGCCCCCCGGGACAGCAAGAGACCCAGTACTTC
>-|-|TRBJ1-1|TRBV29-1
CSVGAQAGEASF
TGCAGCGTTGGTGCACAGGCAGGTGAAGCTTCCTTT
>-|-|TRBJ2-1|TRBV27
CASSLYREDNEQFF
TGTGCCAGCAGTTTATACAGGGAGGACAATGAGCAGTTCTTC
>-|many|TRBJ1-6|TRBV2
CASRQGTDNSPLHF
TGTGCCAGCAGACAGGGTACGGATAATTCACCCCTCCACTTT
>TRBD1|few|TRBJ2-5|TRBV30
CAWILHGQGSFLYF
TGTGCCTGGATCCTCCATGGACAGGGAAGTTTTCTGTACTTC
>-|many|TRBJ1-1|TRBV27
CASSLQVSAEAFF
TGTGCCAGCAGTTTACAGGTGTCGGCTGAAGCTTTCTTT
>TRBD2|many|TRBJ2-7|TRBV24-1
CATSVAGVGEQYF
TGTGCCACCAGTGTAGCGGGAGTAGGCGAGCAGTACTTC
>TRBD1|many|TRBJ1-4|TRBV12-3/TRBV12-4
CASSPRGRGLNEKLFF
TGTGCCAGCAGCCCCCGAGGGAGGGGGCTAAATGAAAAACTGTTTTTT
>-|many|TRBJ2-7|TRBV27
CASSPVFSYEQYF
TGTGCCAGCAGCCCGGTCTTCTCCTACGAGCAGTACTTC
>-|many|TRBJ2-5|TRBV30
CAWPPTGYQETQYF
TGTGCCTGGCCACCGACAGGTTACCAAGAGACCCAGTACTTC
>-|few|TRBJ1-6|TRBV20-1
CSASPDTSNNSPLHF
TGCAGTGCTAGTCCCGACACAAGTAATAATTCACCCCTCCACTTT
>-|many|TRBJ1-5|TRBV7-2
CASSRGHADQPQHF
TGTGCCAGCAGCCGCGGGCACGCAGATCAGCCCCAGCATTTT
>-|-|TRBJ2-7|TRBV27
CASGLRGIYEQYF
TGTGCCAGCGGGTTAAGGGGGATTTACGAGCAGTACTTC
>-|many|TRBJ2-5|TRBV12-3/TRBV12-4
CASSPRSVGVVGQETQYF
TGTGCCAGCAGCCCGCGGTCGGTAGGGGTAGTCGGCCAAGAGACCCAGTACTTC
>-|-|TRBJ2-7|TRBV20-1
CSAQGGDPYEQYF
TGCAGTGCACAGGGGGGGGACCCCTACGAGCAGTACTTC
>TRBD1|few|TRBJ1-2|TRBV11-1
CASSSGGTEYGYTF
TGTGCCAGCAGCTCCGGAGGGACAGAGTATGGCTACACCTTC
>TRBD1|many|TRBJ1-4|TRBV29-1
CSVGGQGATNEKLFF
TGCAGCGTTGGAGGACAGGGGGCGACTAATGAAAAACTGTTTTTT
>-|many|TRBJ1-2|TRBV28
CASSLRAGYGYTF
TGTGCCAGCAGTCTCAGGGCGGGCTATGGCTACACCTTC
>-|-|TRBJ2-1|TRBV5-1
CASSLAAGQGDEQFF
TGCGCCAGCAGCTTGGCGGCGGGGCAAGGCGATGAGCAGTTCTTC
>-|few|TRBJ1-4|TRBV28
CASRTGWGNEKLFF
TGTGCCAGCAGGACAGGCTGGGGGAATGAAAAACTGTTTTTT